Listed below are T cell receptor beta chains from one sample, sequenced in a study of cytomegalovirus exposure and HLA in healthy donors. TCRdb keeps only in-frame clones here, not all; method: immunoSEQ multiplex PCR. The sample has 190,000 or so clones. Material: PBMCs. The receptors originated from a boy under 18 in good health and CMV-seronegative. CDR3s include the opening cysteine and the closing phenylalanine or tryptophan. Each record gives: J gene, V gene, CDR3 length, D gene, CDR3 DNA, CDR3 protein. The D gene is left open where the match is weak.

J: TRBJ2-2
V: TRBV7-2
length: 14
D: .
DNA: TGTGCCAGCAGCTTAATCCCGGACACCGGGGAGCTGTTTTTT
CDR3: CASSLIPDTGELFF

J: TRBJ2-2
V: TRBV6-5
length: 13
D: .
DNA: TGTGCCAGCAGTGAATACGTGGCCCCGGGGCTGTTTTTT
CDR3: CASSEYVAPGLFF

J: TRBJ1-2
V: TRBV5-4
length: 13
D: .
DNA: TGTGCCAGCAGCTTGGAACAGATCTATGGCTACACCTTC
CDR3: CASSLEQIYGYTF

J: TRBJ2-7
V: TRBV7-9
length: 16
D: .
DNA: TGTGCCAGCAGCTTATTACAGGGCCTAGCGGACTACGAGCAGTACTTC
CDR3: CASSLLQGLADYEQYF

J: TRBJ1-1
V: TRBV10-3
length: 14
D: TRBD1
DNA: TGTGCCATCAGCTCGAGACAGGGGGGGACTGAAGCTTTCTTT
CDR3: CAISSRQGGTEAFF

J: TRBJ2-5
V: TRBV4-1
length: 13
D: .
DNA: TGCGCCAGCAGCCCGGGACTGTTGGAGACCCAGTACTTC
CDR3: CASSPGLLETQYF

J: TRBJ2-2
V: TRBV5-3
length: 15
D: TRBD1
DNA: TGTGCCAGAAGCTGTGCAGGGGGTAGGGCCGGGGAGCTGTTTTTT
CDR3: CARSCAGGRAGELFF

J: TRBJ2-7
V: TRBV6-5
length: 14
D: .
DNA: TGTGCCAGCAGACGGGACAATAGCTCCTACGAGCAGTACTTC
CDR3: CASRRDNSSYEQYF